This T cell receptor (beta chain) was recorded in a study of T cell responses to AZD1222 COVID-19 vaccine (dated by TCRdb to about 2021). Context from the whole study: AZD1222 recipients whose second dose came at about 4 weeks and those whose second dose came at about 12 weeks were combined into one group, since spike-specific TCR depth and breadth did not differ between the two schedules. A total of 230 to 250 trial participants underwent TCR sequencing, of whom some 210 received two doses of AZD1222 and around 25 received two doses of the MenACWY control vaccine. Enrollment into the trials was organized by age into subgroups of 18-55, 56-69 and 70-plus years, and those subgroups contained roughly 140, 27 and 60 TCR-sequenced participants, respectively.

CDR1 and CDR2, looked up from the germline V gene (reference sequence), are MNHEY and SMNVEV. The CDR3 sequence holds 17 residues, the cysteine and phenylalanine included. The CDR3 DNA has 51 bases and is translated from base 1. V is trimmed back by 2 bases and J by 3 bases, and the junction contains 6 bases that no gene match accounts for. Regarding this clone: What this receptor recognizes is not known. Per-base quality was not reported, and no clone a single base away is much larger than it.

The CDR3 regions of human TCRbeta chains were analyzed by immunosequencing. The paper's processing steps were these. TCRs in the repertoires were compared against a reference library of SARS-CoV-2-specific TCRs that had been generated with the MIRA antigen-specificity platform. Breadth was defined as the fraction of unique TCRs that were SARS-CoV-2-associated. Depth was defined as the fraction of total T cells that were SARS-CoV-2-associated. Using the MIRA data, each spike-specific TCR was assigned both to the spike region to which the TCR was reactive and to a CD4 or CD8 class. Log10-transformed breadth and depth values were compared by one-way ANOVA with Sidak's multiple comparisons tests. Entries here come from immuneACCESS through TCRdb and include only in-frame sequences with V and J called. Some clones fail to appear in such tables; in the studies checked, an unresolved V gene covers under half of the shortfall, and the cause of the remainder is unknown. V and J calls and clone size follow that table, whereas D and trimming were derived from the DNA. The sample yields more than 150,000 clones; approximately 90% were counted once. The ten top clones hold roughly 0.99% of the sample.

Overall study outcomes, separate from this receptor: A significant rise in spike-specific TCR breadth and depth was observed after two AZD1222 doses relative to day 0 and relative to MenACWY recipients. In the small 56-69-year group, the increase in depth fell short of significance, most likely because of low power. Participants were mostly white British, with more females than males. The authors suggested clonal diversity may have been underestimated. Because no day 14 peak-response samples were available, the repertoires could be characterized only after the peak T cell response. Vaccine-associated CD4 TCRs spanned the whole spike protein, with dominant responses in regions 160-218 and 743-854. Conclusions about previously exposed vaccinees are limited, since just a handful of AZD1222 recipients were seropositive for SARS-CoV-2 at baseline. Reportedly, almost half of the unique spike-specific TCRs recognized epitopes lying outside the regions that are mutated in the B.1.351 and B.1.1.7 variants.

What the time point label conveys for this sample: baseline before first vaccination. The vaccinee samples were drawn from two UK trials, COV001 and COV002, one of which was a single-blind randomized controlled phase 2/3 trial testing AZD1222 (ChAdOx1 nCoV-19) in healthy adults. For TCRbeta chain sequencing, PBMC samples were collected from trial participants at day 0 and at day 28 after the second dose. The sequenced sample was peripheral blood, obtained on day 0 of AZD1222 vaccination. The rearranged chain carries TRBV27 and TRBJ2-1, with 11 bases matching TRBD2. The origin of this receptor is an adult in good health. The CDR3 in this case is CASSLGQLAGDYNEQFF. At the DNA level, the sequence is TGTGCCAGCAGTTTAGGGCAACTAGCGGGAGACTACAATGAGCAGTTCTTC.